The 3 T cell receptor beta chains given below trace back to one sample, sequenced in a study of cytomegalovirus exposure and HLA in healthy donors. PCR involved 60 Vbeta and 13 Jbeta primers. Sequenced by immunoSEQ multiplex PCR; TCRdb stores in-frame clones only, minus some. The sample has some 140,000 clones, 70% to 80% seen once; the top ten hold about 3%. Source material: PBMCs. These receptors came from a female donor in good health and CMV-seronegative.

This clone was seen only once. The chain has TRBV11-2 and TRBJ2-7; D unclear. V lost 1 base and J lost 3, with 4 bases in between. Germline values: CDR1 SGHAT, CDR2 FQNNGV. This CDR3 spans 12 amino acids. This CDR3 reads CASSLVNYEQYF. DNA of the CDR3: TGTGCCAGCAGCTTAGTTAACTACGAGCAGTACTTC.

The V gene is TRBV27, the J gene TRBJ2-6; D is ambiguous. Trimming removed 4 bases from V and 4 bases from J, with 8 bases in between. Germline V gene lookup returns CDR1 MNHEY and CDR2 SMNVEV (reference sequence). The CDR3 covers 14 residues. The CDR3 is CASSSGPGANVLTF. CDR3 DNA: TGTGCCAGCAGTTCTGGGCCCGGGGCCAACGTCCTGACTTTC.

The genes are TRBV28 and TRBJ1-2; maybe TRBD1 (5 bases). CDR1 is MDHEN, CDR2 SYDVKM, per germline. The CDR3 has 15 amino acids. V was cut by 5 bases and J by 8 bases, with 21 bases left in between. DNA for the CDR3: TGTGCCAGCAGTGACACTGGACACTGGCTTGACGGCTACACCTTC. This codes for CASSDTGHWLDGYTF.